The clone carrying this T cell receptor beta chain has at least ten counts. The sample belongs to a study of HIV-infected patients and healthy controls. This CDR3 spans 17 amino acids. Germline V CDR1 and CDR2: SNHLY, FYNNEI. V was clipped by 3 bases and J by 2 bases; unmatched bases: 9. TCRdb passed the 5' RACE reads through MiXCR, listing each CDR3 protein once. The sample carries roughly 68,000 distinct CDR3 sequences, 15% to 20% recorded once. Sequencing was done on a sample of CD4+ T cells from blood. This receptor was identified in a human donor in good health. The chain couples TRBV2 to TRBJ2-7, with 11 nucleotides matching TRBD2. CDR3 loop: CASSEPGLAASAYEQYF. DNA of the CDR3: TGTGCCAGCAGTGAGCCGGGACTAGCGGCGTCGGCCTACGAGCAGTACTTC.